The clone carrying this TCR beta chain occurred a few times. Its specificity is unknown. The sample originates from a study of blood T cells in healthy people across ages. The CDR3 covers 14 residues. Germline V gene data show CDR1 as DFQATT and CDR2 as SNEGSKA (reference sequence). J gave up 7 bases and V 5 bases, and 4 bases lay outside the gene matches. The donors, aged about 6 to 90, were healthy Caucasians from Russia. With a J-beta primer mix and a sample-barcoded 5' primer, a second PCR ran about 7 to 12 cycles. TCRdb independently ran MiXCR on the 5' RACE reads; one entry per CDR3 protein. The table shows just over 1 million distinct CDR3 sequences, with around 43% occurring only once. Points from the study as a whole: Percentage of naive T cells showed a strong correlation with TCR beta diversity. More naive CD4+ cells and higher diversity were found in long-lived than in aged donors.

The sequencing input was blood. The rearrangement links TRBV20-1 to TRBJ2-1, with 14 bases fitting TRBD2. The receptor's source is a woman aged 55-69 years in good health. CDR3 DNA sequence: TGCAGTGCTCTGGGACTAGCGGGAGTTAATGAGCAGTTCTTC. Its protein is CSALGLAGVNEQFF.